This passage covers 21 T cell receptor beta chains from one sample sequenced in a study of cytomegalovirus exposure and HLA in healthy donors. Researchers ran the PCR with 60 Vbeta and 13 Jbeta primers. Sequencing used immunoSEQ multiplex PCR; TCRdb keeps in-frame clones, though not all of them. The sample has 100,000 to 150,000 clones, around 80% seen once. The sample taken for sequencing was PBMCs. All receptors derive from a young woman in good health and CMV-seronegative.

This sequence joins TRBV6-5 and TRBJ1-2; D possibly corresponds to TRBD1 (6 bases). Germline CDR1 MNHEY, CDR2 SVGAGI. Trimming pared 11 bases from V and 2 bases from J, leaving 18 bases between. CDR3 length equals 14 residues. CDR3 DNA sequence: TGTGCCGTCCGGGAGGACAGACTCAACTATGGCTACACCTTC. Residues: CAVREDRLNYGYTF.

V usage is TRBV6-5 and J usage is TRBJ2-3; the D is unclear. This CDR3 contains 12 residues. V dropped 4 bases and J dropped 5 bases, with 7 bases sitting between them. Looked up from germline, CDR1 is MNHEY and CDR2 is SVGAGI. CDR3 nucleotide sequence: TGTGCCAGCAGTTCCCTCGGAGATACGCAGTATTTT. As protein: CASSSLGDTQYF.

This clone was detected a few times. The chain uses TRBV6-5 and TRBJ2-7; 11 nucleotides agree with TRBD2. Per the germline V gene, CDR1 is MNHEY and CDR2 is SVGAGI. V gave up 6 bases and J gave up 3 bases; unmatched junction bases: 4. The length of the CDR3 is 14 residues. The CDR3 coding sequence is TGTGCCAGCAGCCGACTAGCGGGAATCTACGAGCAGTACTTC. This encodes CASSRLAGIYEQYF.

The chain employs TRBV5-4 and TRBJ2-1, with D possibly TRBD2 on 5 matching bases. Germline values: CDR1 SGHNT, CDR2 YYREEE (reference sequence). Trimming shortened V by 1 base and J by 3 bases, and 14 bases separated the two germline ends. CDR3 length: 16 residues. CDR3 loop: CASSLTRDSNYNEQFF. Written as DNA, the CDR3 is TGTGCCAGCAGCTTGACCCGGGATAGCAACTACAATGAGCAGTTCTTC.

This chain links TRBV7-9 with TRBJ2-1; 8 nucleotides match TRBD2. The CDR3 has 16 residues. Germline V CDR1 and CDR2: SEHNR, FQNEAQ (reference sequence). The junction had 11 bases not matched to a gene; V was cut back by 5 bases and J by 5 bases. The CDR3 reads CASSAPGLATNNEQFF. The CDR3 DNA follows: TGTGCCAGCAGCGCGCCCGGACTAGCTACCAACAATGAGCAGTTCTTC. The full variable domain, completed using reference TRBV7-9 and TRBJ2-1, is DTGVSQNPRHKITKRGQNVTFRCDPISEHNRLYWYRQTLGQGPEFLTYFQNEAQLEKSRLLSDRFSAERPKGSFSTLEIQRTEQGDSAMYLCASSAPGLATNNEQFFGPGTRLTVL.

The V gene is TRBV19, the J gene TRBJ1-5, with 11 bases aligning to TRBD1. From germline, CDR1 is LNHDA and CDR2 SQIVND (reference sequence). This CDR3 contains 16 residues. The junction had 7 bases not matched to a gene; V was cut back by 4 bases and J by 5 bases. CDR3 region: CASSNLRTGGDQPQHF. The CDR3 coding sequence is TGTGCCAGTAGTAATCTCAGGACAGGGGGCGATCAGCCCCAGCATTTT.

This clone was detected only a few times. The rearrangement joins TRBV5-1 to TRBJ2-1; 8 nucleotides match TRBD2. This CDR3 spans 17 amino acids. V lost 0 bases, J lost 0 bases, and 5 bases stayed unmatched. In germline, CDR1 is SGHRS, CDR2 YFSETQ. The CDR3 nucleotides are TGCGCCAGCAGCTTGGGGGGACTAGAAGGCTCCTACAATGAGCAGTTCTTC. Its translation is CASSLGGLEGSYNEQFF.

This chain joins TRBV15 and TRBJ2-5, with D maybe TRBD1 (6 bases). CDR1 and CDR2 (germline): LNHNV, YYDKDF (reference sequence). V was clipped by 5 bases and J by 5 bases, with 15 bases between them. The CDR3 has 14 amino acids. The CDR3 loop reads CATSRTGRRETQYF. The CDR3 DNA reads TGTGCCACCAGCCGAACAGGGCGTAGGGAGACCCAGTACTTC.

V and J are TRBV21-1 and TRBJ2-1; TRBD1 was called by the table and not checked on the DNA. TRBV21-1 is designated a pseudogene. The CDR3 has 13 amino acids. For the CDR3, the DNA is TGTGCCAGCAGCAATCGCAGGGTAAATGAGCAGTTCTTC. This translates into CASSNRRVNEQFF.

J is TRBJ2-1 and V is TRBV5-1; 7 nucleotides align to TRBD2. CDR1 and CDR2 from the germline V gene are SGHRS and YFSETQ. The CDR3 has 15 residues. The junction had 8 bases not matched to a gene; V was cut back by 0 bases and J by 8 bases. The CDR3 region has the DNA TGCGCCAGCAGCTTGGACCTAGCGGTGGCGGATGAGCAGTTCTTC. Translating it yields CASSLDLAVADEQFF.

This clone was seen only once. The chain recombines TRBV15 with TRBJ2-1; 9 bases match TRBD2. The germline V gene has CDR1 LNHNV and CDR2 YYDKDF (reference sequence). The CDR3 consists of 15 residues. V gave up 5 bases and J gave up 1 base; unmatched junction bases: 3. CDR3 in amino acids: CATSASGRSYNEQFF. CDR3 sequence (DNA): TGTGCCACCAGCGCAAGCGGGAGGTCCTACAATGAGCAGTTCTTC.

The genes are TRBV30 and TRBJ2-1, with D perhaps matching TRBD2 (6 bases). This CDR3 has 15 residues. V dropped 2 bases and J dropped 8 bases, with 19 bases sitting between them. The germline gives CDR1 GTSNPN, CDR2 SVGIG (reference sequence). As DNA, the CDR3 is TGTGCCTGGAGTTCGCTAGTCGGGAGATACGATGAGCAGTTCTTC. Translating it yields CAWSSLVGRYDEQFF.

The genes are TRBV27 and TRBJ2-1, with D perhaps matching TRBD2 (5 bases). The CDR3 runs 13 residues. V was pared by 3 bases and J by 4 bases, with 7 bases between. Germline V gene sequence: CDR1 MNHEY, CDR2 SMNVEV (reference sequence). The CDR3 is CASSFRGYNEQFF. The CDR3 nucleotides read TGTGCCAGCAGTTTCCGGGGATACAATGAGCAGTTCTTC.

This clone has only one observation. V and J are TRBV27 and TRBJ2-1; TRBD2 aligns across 8 bases. The CDR3 loop spans 14 amino acids. V gave up 3 bases and J gave up 4 bases; unmatched junction bases: 2. Germline values: CDR1 MNHEY, CDR2 SMNVEV (reference sequence). CDR3: CASSLSGGYNEQFF. Here the CDR3 DNA reads TGTGCCAGCAGTTTGTCGGGGGGGTACAATGAGCAGTTCTTC.

The chain has TRBV19 and TRBJ2-5; 8 bases fit TRBD1. Trimming removed 7 bases from V and 4 bases from J; junction bases left unmatched: 8. Germline CDR1 is LNHDA and CDR2 is SQIVND (reference sequence). The CDR3 runs 14 residues. CDR3 in DNA: TGTGCCAGTACCTCCCGCGACAGGGGAGAGACCCAGTACTTC. Protein sequence: CASTSRDRGETQYF.

The genes are TRBV4-1 and TRBJ2-2; a possible D gene is TRBD1 (6 bases). V lost 0 bases, J lost 7 bases, and 15 bases lay in between. The V gene's germline CDR1 is MGHRA and CDR2 YSYEKL. The CDR3 is 16 residues long. CDR3 loop: CASSQDTEGGHGELFF. The CDR3 coding sequence is TGCGCCAGCAGCCAAGATACGGAAGGGGGTCACGGGGAGCTGTTTTTT.

J is TRBJ2-7 and V is TRBV5-4, with 11 bases aligning to TRBD2. The ends lost 2 bases at V and 6 bases at J; junction bases unmatched: 4. Germline lookup yields CDR1 SGHNT and CDR2 YYREEE (reference sequence). The CDR3 runs to 14 residues. The CDR3 nucleotides are TGTGCCAGCAGCTTTAGCGGGAGGGAAACCGAGCAGTACTTC. Residues: CASSFSGRETEQYF.

The rearrangement joins TRBV6-5 to TRBJ1-4, with D unresolved. The CDR3 length is 15 residues. Germline CDR1 reads MNHEY; CDR2 reads SVGAGI. Trimming pared 2 bases from V and 0 bases from J, leaving 7 bases between. This chain's CDR3 is CASSYGLSTNEKLFF. The CDR3 DNA sequence: TGTGCCAGCAGTTACGGGCTATCAACTAATGAAAAACTGTTTTTT.

The rearrangement links TRBV29-1 to TRBJ2-3; 14 bases map to TRBD2. The CDR3 spans 17 residues. CDR1 and CDR2 (germline): SQVTM, ANQGSEA. Unmatched junction bases numbered 11, after V lost 6 bases and J lost 3 bases. The CDR3 reads CSVAGQTSGRGTDTQYF. In nucleotides, the CDR3 is TGCAGCGTCGCCGGACAGACTAGCGGGAGGGGGACAGATACGCAGTATTTT.

The J gene is TRBJ1-3, the V gene TRBV5-4, with 7 bases lining up with TRBD1. Trimming cost V 4 bases and J 2 bases; bases outside gene matches: 15. Per the germline V gene, CDR1 is SGHNT and CDR2 is YYREEE (reference sequence). The CDR3 runs to 18 residues. Here the CDR3 reads CASSVFTGARHTGNTIYF. The CDR3 DNA is TGTGCCAGCAGCGTGTTCACAGGGGCTCGACATACTGGAAACACCATATATTTT. The full variable domain, completed using reference TRBV5-4 and TRBJ1-3, is ETGVTQSPTHLIKTRGQQVTLRCSSQSGHNTVSWYQQALGQGPQFIFQYYREEENGRGNFPPRFSGLQFPNYSSELNVNALELDDSALYLCASSVFTGARHTGNTIYFGEGSWLTVV.

CDR3 DNA sequence: TGTGCCAGTAGTATAGATCGAGGCAGGGGGCGAGAGACCCAGTACTTC. Protein product: CASSIDRGRGRETQYF. V gene TRBV19 combines with J gene TRBJ2-5; 8 bases align to TRBD1. The CDR3 is 16 residues long. With 0 bases clipped from V and 4 bases from J, the junction kept 7 bases outside the gene matches. CDR1 and CDR2 from the germline V gene are LNHDA and SQIVND (reference sequence).